The clone carrying this T cell receptor beta chain has more than one count but fewer than ten. The record originates from a study of T cell repertoires in aging, cancer and after chemotherapy. Study as a whole: Donors were grouped into six age bands spanning 30 or younger through 70 or older.

Multiplex touch-down PCR with TRB-A/B primers amplified rearranged V-D-J TRB sequences. One entry per CDR3 protein, called by TCRdb with MiXCR from the multiplex PCR reads. This table holds some 8,000 distinct CDR3 sequences, around 40% found once. Peripheral blood genomic DNA, not sorted cells or RNA, was the template. The sequence was obtained from a human donor in good health. The sequenced sample consisted of blood.

CDR3 nucleotide sequence: TGTGCCAGCAGTAGAACTAGCGGGATCTTCCTACTCACAGATACGCAGTATTTT. Its protein is CASSRTSGIFLLTDTQYF. The rearrangement links TRBV27 to TRBJ2-3; TRBD2 aligns across 10 bases. The J segment lost 2 bases and the V segment lost 5 bases, leaving 13 bases of the junction unmatched. The CDR3 covers 18 residues. Per germline, CDR1 MNHEY and CDR2 SMNVEV (reference sequence).